Below, one T cell receptor beta chain is given with its context. Trimming stripped 8 bases from V and 7 bases from J, with 24 bases between. Germline-derived CDR1 and CDR2 are PRHDT and FYEKMQ (reference sequence). This CDR3 has 15 amino acids. This sample stems from a study of blood T cell repertoires in COVID-19. Study as a whole: Samples representing acute and convalescent COVID-19 were sourced from the United States, Italy and Spain. T cells, B-cell-depleted T cells, or PBMCs supplied cDNA or gDNA.

Per the authors' pipeline: Counts of nucleated cells, estimated from reference gene primer amplification, were obtained. Clones were sequenced by immunoSEQ multiplex PCR, and TCRdb holds only the in-frame ones, with some missing. V, J and clone size are those of that table, while D and trimming were read from the DNA. The sample lists some 150,000 clones, 84% occurring once. Seattle-derived patients entered the study during active infection and were followed longitudinally. The chain combines TRBV13 with TRBJ2-7, with D tentatively TRBD1 (5 bases). What was sequenced was peripheral blood. The sequence came from a woman in her 70s with COVID-19, enrolled during active disease. CDR3 nucleotide sequence: TGTGCCAGCGCAAACAGGCGCAGCTCTTTCGGAGAGCAGTACTTC. This codes for CASANRRSSFGEQYF.